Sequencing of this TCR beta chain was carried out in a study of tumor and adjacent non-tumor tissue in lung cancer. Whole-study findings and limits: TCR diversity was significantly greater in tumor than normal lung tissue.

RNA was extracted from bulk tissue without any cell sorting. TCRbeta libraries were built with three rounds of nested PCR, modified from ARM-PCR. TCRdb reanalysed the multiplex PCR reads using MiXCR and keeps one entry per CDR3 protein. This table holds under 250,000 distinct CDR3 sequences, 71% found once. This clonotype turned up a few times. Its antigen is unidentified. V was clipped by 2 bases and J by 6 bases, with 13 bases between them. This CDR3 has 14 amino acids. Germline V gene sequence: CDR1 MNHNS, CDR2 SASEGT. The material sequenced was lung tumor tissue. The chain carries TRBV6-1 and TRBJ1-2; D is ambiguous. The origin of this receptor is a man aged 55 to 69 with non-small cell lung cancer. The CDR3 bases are TGTGCCAGCAGTGAAACTGGGCTAGCTAATGGCTACACCTTC. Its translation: CASSETGLANGYTF.